This is a list of T cell receptor beta chains from one sample in a study of CD8 T cells in ankylosing spondylitis. TCRdb re-called the 5' RACE reads through MiXCR, storing one row per CDR3 protein. The sample lists a few hundred thousand distinct CDR3 sequences; about a sixth were seen once. The sample was blood, either unsorted or a sorted T cell fraction (not recorded which). The receptor source for this set is a male donor with ankylosing spondylitis. Both conserved end residues are part of each CDR3. A D gene is named only where the DNA matches it firmly. Size is stated for part of the rows, as once, few or many counts, or as a class when the clone is expanded.

V gene	clone size	D gene	J gene	CDR3 protein	CDR3 DNA
TRBV4-2	few	NA	TRBJ1-2	CASSQERTAIYGYTF	TGTGCCAGCAGCCAAGAGAGGACCGCGATCTATGGCTACACCTTC
TRBV9	NA	NA	TRBJ2-5	CASSVGGLSLTQYF	TGTGCCAGCAGCGTAGGCGGGCTGAGCTTGACCCAGTACTTC
TRBV4-2	many	TRBD1	TRBJ2-1	CASSQNVRQGARDNEQFF	TGTGCCAGCAGCCAAAATGTACGACAGGGGGCGCGGGACAATGAGCAGTTCTTC
TRBV20-1	few	NA	TRBJ2-3	CSASGAGAGTDTQYF	TGCAGTGCTAGCGGGGCGGGGGCGGGCACAGATACGCAGTATTTT
TRBV9	few	TRBD2	TRBJ2-1	CASSVVASGRAPLLNEQFF	TGTGCCAGCAGCGTAGTAGCTAGCGGGAGGGCCCCGCTACTCAATGAGCAGTTCTTC
TRBV7-8	NA	NA	TRBJ1-1	CASSLVRGWDTEAFF	TGTGCCAGCAGCTTAGTGCGGGGGTGGGACACTGAAGCTTTCTTT
TRBV6-1	NA	NA	TRBJ1-5	CASDIRQHSNQPQHF	TGTGCCAGCGACATCAGACAGCATAGCAATCAGCCCCAGCATTTT
TRBV9	NA	NA	TRBJ2-1	CASSVGTRGVGEQFF	TGTGCCAGCAGCGTAGGGACTAGGGGGGTCGGTGAGCAGTTCTTC
TRBV3-1	NA	NA	TRBJ2-2	CASSQAGRLDAWELFF	TGTGCCAGCAGCCAGGCCGGCCGACTAGACGCCTGGGAGCTGTTTTTT
TRBV7-9	NA	NA	TRBJ1-6	CASSSGSRSSYNSPLHF	TGTGCCAGCAGCTCCGGTTCTCGTAGCTCCTATAATTCACCCCTCCACTTT
TRBV5-1	many	TRBD1	TRBJ2-1	CASSPTGGNNEQFF	TGCGCCAGCAGCCCGACAGGGGGTAACAATGAGCAGTTCTTC
TRBV4-1	few	TRBD1	TRBJ2-1	CASSSGRDRAYNEQFF	TGCGCCAGCAGCTCAGGTCGGGACAGGGCCTACAATGAGCAGTTCTTC
TRBV20-1	NA	TRBD2	TRBJ2-2	CSARGAGANTGELFF	TGCAGTGCTAGAGGAGCGGGGGCTAACACCGGGGAGCTGTTTTTT
TRBV5-1	many	NA	TRBJ2-3	CASSLGTPADTQYF	TGCGCCAGCAGCTTGGGAACTCCCGCAGATACGCAGTATTTT
TRBV3-1	NA	NA	TRBJ1-2	CASSRKGGPGGYTF	TGTGCCAGCAGCCGTAAGGGGGGGCCGGGTGGCTACACCTTC
TRBV3-1	NA	TRBD2	TRBJ2-7	CASSPTSGRSYEQYF	TGTGCCAGCAGCCCTACTAGCGGGAGGTCCTACGAGCAGTACTTC
TRBV7-2	few	NA	TRBJ2-3	CASSLGSFTDTQYF	TGTGCCAGCAGCTTAGGTTCTTTCACAGATACGCAGTATTTT
TRBV29-1	few	NA	TRBJ1-2	CSVEGDRTYGYTF	TGCAGCGTTGAAGGGGACCGAACCTATGGCTACACCTTC
TRBV29-1	many	TRBD2	TRBJ2-1	CSVKGTSIDNEQFF	TGCAGCGTTAAAGGGACTAGCATCGACAATGAGCAGTTCTTC
TRBV28	few	NA	TRBJ2-5	CASSGGPMVTQYF	TGTGCCAGCAGTGGGGGCCCAATGGTGACCCAGTACTTC
TRBV13	NA	NA	TRBJ1-1	CASSLRHRNTEAFF	TGTGCCAGCAGCTTAAGGCACCGGAACACTGAAGCTTTCTTT
TRBV12-3/TRBV12-4	many	NA	TRBJ2-2	CASSLGALRGHYLNTGELFF	TGTGCCAGCAGTTTAGGAGCCCTCAGGGGCCATTACCTAAACACCGGGGAGCTGTTTTTT
TRBV9	NA	NA	TRBJ2-2	CASSVATGWRTGELFF	TGTGCCAGCAGCGTAGCGACAGGCTGGCGAACCGGGGAGCTGTTTTTT
TRBV5-6	few	TRBD2	TRBJ2-7	CASSLGLALDEQYF	TGTGCCAGCAGCCTGGGACTAGCGCTCGACGAGCAGTACTTC
TRBV11-2	NA	NA	TRBJ2-4	CASSPQGTALAKNIQYF	TGTGCCAGCAGCCCCCAGGGCACAGCTCTAGCCAAAAACATTCAGTACTTC
TRBV5-1	NA	TRBD2	TRBJ2-1	CASSIGTSVDNEQFF	TGCGCCAGCAGCATCGGGACTAGCGTTGACAATGAGCAGTTCTTC
TRBV10-3	many	NA	TRBJ2-2	CAISGQVAGELFF	TGTGCCATCAGTGGGCAGGTTGCCGGGGAGCTGTTTTTT
TRBV14	few	NA	TRBJ2-2	CASSPHGYTGELFF	TGTGCCAGCAGCCCCCATGGATACACCGGGGAGCTGTTTTTT
TRBV12-3/TRBV12-4	NA	TRBD1	TRBJ1-5	CASRPGQGSNQPQHF	TGTGCCAGCAGACCGGGACAGGGTAGCAATCAGCCCCAGCATTTT
TRBV5-1	few	NA	TRBJ2-4	CASSLGQVLAKNIQYF	TGCGCCAGCAGCTTGGGACAGGTTCTAGCCAAAAACATTCAGTACTTC
TRBV20-1	NA	NA	TRBJ1-2	CSASRQAFNYGYTF	TGCAGTGCTAGTAGGCAGGCGTTTAACTATGGCTACACCTTC
TRBV2	NA	NA	TRBJ2-1	CASSGVADNEQFF	TGTGCCAGCAGTGGAGTAGCGGACAATGAGCAGTTCTTC
TRBV5-4	NA	NA	TRBJ2-6	CASSVGVSGANVLTF	TGTGCCAGCAGCGTCGGGGTCTCTGGGGCCAACGTCCTGACTTTC
TRBV6-1	NA	TRBD2	TRBJ2-3	CASRGSIGEGTDTQYF	TGTGCCAGCAGGGGGTCGATCGGGGAGGGGACAGATACGCAGTATTTT
TRBV6-2/TRBV6-3	NA	NA	TRBJ2-2	CASSVPAPNTGELFF	TGTGCCAGCAGCGTGCCGGCACCGAACACCGGGGAGCTGTTTTTT
TRBV5-1	few	NA	TRBJ2-3	CASSLAALSTDTQYF	TGCGCCAGCAGCTTGGCCGCACTAAGCACAGATACGCAGTATTTT
TRBV4-2	NA	NA	TRBJ2-1	CASSFSLAGSYNEQFF	TGTGCCAGCAGCTTCTCTTTGGCAGGGTCTTACAATGAGCAGTTCTTC
TRBV5-6	NA	NA	TRBJ2-3	CASSLPLEISQYF	TGTGCCAGCAGCTTACCCCTGGAGATTTCGCAGTATTTT
TRBV28	NA	NA	TRBJ2-4	CASSLFLASTAAKNIQYF	TGTGCCAGCAGTTTATTTCTCGCCTCCACAGCAGCCAAAAACATTCAGTACTTC
TRBV5-6	few	NA	TRBJ2-3	CASSQGLYTDTQYF	TGTGCCAGCAGCCAGGGACTGTACACAGATACGCAGTATTTT
TRBV9	few	TRBD1	TRBJ2-1	CASSLRTGGSYNEQFF	TGTGCCAGCAGCCTCCGGACAGGGGGCTCCTACAATGAGCAGTTCTTC
TRBV18	few	TRBD1	TRBJ2-7	CASSTLGGSGEQYF	TGTGCCAGCTCCACGCTAGGGGGCTCGGGCGAGCAGTACTTC
TRBV6-6	few	NA	TRBJ1-1	CASIGGLNTEAFF	TGTGCCAGCATCGGGGGGTTGAACACTGAAGCTTTCTTT
TRBV3-1	few	NA	TRBJ1-2	CASSHRDGSGYTF	TGTGCCAGCAGCCACCGGGACGGAAGTGGCTACACCTTC
TRBV12-3/TRBV12-4	few	NA	TRBJ1-2	CASRLGQRYTF	TGTGCCAGCAGACTCGGACAGCGCTACACCTTC
TRBV24-1	few	TRBD2	TRBJ2-7	CATSDGGDTYEQYF	TGTGCCACCAGTGACGGGGGGGACACCTACGAGCAGTACTTC
TRBV28	NA	TRBD1	TRBJ2-4	CASSLGTKEGAQGEENIQYF	TGTGCCAGCAGTTTAGGCACGAAAGAGGGGGCGCAGGGTGAGGAAAACATTCAGTACTTC
TRBV5-5	few	NA	TRBJ2-7	CASSPGQAEQYF	TGTGCCAGCAGCCCAGGGCAGGCCGAGCAGTACTTC
TRBV24-1	NA	NA	TRBJ2-3	CATSDFGQGVDTQYF	TGTGCCACCAGTGATTTTGGCCAAGGGGTAGATACGCAGTATTTT
TRBV12-3/TRBV12-4	many	TRBD2	TRBJ2-1	CASSTSGPSSYNEQFF	TGTGCCAGCAGTACTAGCGGGCCGAGCTCCTACAATGAGCAGTTCTTC
TRBV2	few	NA	TRBJ2-7	CASSDQGASYEQYF	TGTGCCAGCAGTGATCAGGGAGCCTCCTACGAGCAGTACTTC
TRBV9	few	NA	TRBJ2-1	CASSVGQGRINEQFF	TGTGCCAGCAGCGTAGGGCAGGGTAGAATCAATGAGCAGTTCTTC